This TCR beta chain was profiled in a study of blood T cell repertoires in COVID-19. Turning to the study itself: The United States, Italy and Spain provided the acute and convalescent COVID-19 samples. T cells, B-cell-depleted T cells, or PBMCs provided the cDNA or gDNA that served as material.

Germline V gene data show CDR1 as MGHRA and CDR2 as YSYEKL. The CDR3 covers 14 residues. The J segment lost 2 bases and the V segment lost 4 bases, leaving 3 bases of the junction unmatched. How the authors handled the data: It was from reference gene primer amplification that nucleated cell counts were estimated. Profiling relied on immunoSEQ multiplex PCR, and the TCRdb table lists in-frame clones only, not all of them. That table is the source of V, J and clone size, and D and trimming were worked out from the DNA. This table holds about 110,000 clones, 75% to 90% found once. This receptor was identified in a woman older than 75 with acute or convalescent COVID-19. Input material: peripheral blood. The J gene is TRBJ2-7, the V gene TRBV4-1; 9 bases match TRBD1. CDR3 amino acids: CASSLRDRAYEQYF. DNA for the CDR3: TGCGCCAGCAGCCTCCGGGACAGGGCCTACGAGCAGTACTTC.